These 29 T cell receptor beta chains share one sample of origin, sequenced in a study of blood T cell repertoires in COVID-19. Sequencing was performed with immunoSEQ multiplex PCR; in TCRdb, only in-frame clones are kept and a portion is missing. Of about 210,000 clones detected, approximately 85% appear once; the ten largest clones hold approximately 2.4%. The sample comprised peripheral blood. All receptors derive from a woman between 70 and 85 years old with COVID-19, enrolled during active disease.

The CDR3 region is CASSLGGAGNYGYTF. The DNA of the CDR3 is TGTGCCAGCAGCTTAGGGGGAGCGGGGAACTATGGCTACACCTTC. The rearrangement uses TRBV7-9 and TRBJ1-2, with D unclear. The ends were cut back, 1 base at V and 2 bases at J, with 11 bases in the middle. This CDR3 spans 15 amino acids. Germline CDR1 is SEHNR and CDR2 is FQNEAQ (reference sequence).

The chain recombines TRBV18 with TRBJ1-5; tentative D call: TRBD1 (5 bases). The V end lost 6 bases, the J end lost 4 bases, and 10 bases lay between the germline ends. CDR3 size: 13 residues. Germline loops: CDR1 KGHSH, CDR2 LQKENI. The CDR3 region has the DNA TGTGCCAGCTCTCCCGACAGTAATCAGCCCCAGCATTTT. It is translated as CASSPDSNQPQHF.

The CDR3 DNA is TGTGCCAGCAGCGACCGGGGGGGGAACACTGAAGCTTTCTTT. Its translation: CASSDRGGNTEAFF. This chain connects TRBV7-6 to TRBJ1-1; TRBD1 might be the D (5 bases). Trimming shortened V by 5 bases and J by 1 base, and 11 bases separated the two germline ends. The germline V gene encodes CDR1 SGHVS and CDR2 FNYEAQ. This CDR3 is 14 amino acids long.

This chain connects TRBV19 to TRBJ1-3, with D possibly matching TRBD1 (5 bases). Per the germline V gene, CDR1 is LNHDA and CDR2 is SQIVND (reference sequence). The CDR3 sequence is 14 residues long. V was cut by 4 bases and J by 2 bases, with 9 bases left in between. CDR3 nucleotides: TGTGCCAGTAGTACGACAGACCCTGGAAACACCATATATTTT. As protein: CASSTTDPGNTIYF.

The V call is TRBV27, the J call TRBJ2-6, with D hard to call. The CDR3 runs to 16 residues. V was cut by 6 bases and J by 0 bases, with 12 bases left in between. Germline-derived CDR1 and CDR2 are MNHEY and SMNVEV (reference sequence). Written as DNA, the CDR3 is TGTGCCAGCAGCTCCGACCGGGTCTCTGGGGCCAACGTCCTGACTTTC. This sequence encodes CASSSDRVSGANVLTF.

The chain combines TRBV2 with TRBJ2-2; perhaps TRBD2 as D (6 bases). The CDR3 is 16 amino acids. Germline CDR1 is SNHLY and CDR2 is FYNNEI. Trimming shortened V by 3 bases and J by 4 bases, and 15 bases separated the two germline ends. The CDR3 loop is CASSDGSYLPTGELFF. The CDR3 DNA sequence: TGTGCCAGCAGTGACGGGAGCTACCTACCCACCGGGGAGCTGTTTTTT.

The chain employs TRBV7-9 and TRBJ2-3; TRBD2 matches 7 bases. In germline, CDR1 is SEHNR, CDR2 FQNEAQ (reference sequence). The CDR3 is made up of 12 amino acids. The CDR3 coding sequence is TGTGCGTCGGGGGGTCGCACAGATACGCAGTATTTT. Its translation is CASGGRTDTQYF.

This clone has only one observation. This chain links TRBV7-9 with TRBJ1-2; D remains unclear. Trimming cost V 0 bases and J 4 bases, with 12 bases left between them. Germline V gene sequence: CDR1 SEHNR, CDR2 FQNEAQ (reference sequence). This CDR3 is 15 amino acids long. CDR3 sequence: CASSLAAVTLYGYTF. In DNA form, the CDR3 reads TGTGCCAGCAGCTTAGCGGCAGTAACCCTCTATGGCTACACCTTC.

This clone has more than one count but fewer than ten. This rearrangement joins TRBV9 to TRBJ1-2; 7 bases fit TRBD1. The length of the CDR3 is 19 residues. Germline assignment: CDR1 SGDLS and CDR2 YYNGEE. V trimming: 4 bases; J trimming: 7 bases; junction bases outside the gene matches: 25. The CDR3 spells CASSHRQGSVSLLEGGYTF. Written as DNA, the CDR3 is TGTGCCAGCAGCCACAGACAGGGTAGTGTTTCGTTGCTAGAGGGTGGCTACACCTTC.

The chain couples TRBV2 to TRBJ1-4; 7 positions agree with TRBD1. Germline CDR1 is SNHLY and CDR2 is FYNNEI. V shed 5 bases and J 3 bases; nucleotides not matched to a gene: 3. The CDR3 runs 14 residues. CDR3 DNA sequence: TGTGCCAGCAGTTCGCAGGGGGCTAATGAAAAACTGTTTTTT. This translates into CASSSQGANEKLFF.

The chain is built from TRBV6-5 and TRBJ1-5; 7 bases are shared with TRBD1. This CDR3 has 14 amino acids. Germline V CDR1 and CDR2: MNHEY, SVGAGI. V gave up 6 bases and J gave up 2 bases; unmatched junction bases: 4. The CDR3 spells CASRNTGGNQPQHF. CDR3 DNA sequence: TGTGCCAGCAGAAATACAGGGGGCAATCAGCCCCAGCATTTT.

The gene calls are TRBV9 and TRBJ2-3; 7 nucleotides match TRBD1. Germline CDR1 SGDLS, CDR2 YYNGEE. The CDR3 has 18 amino acids. J lost 2 bases, V lost 0 bases, and 12 bases had no gene match. DNA for the CDR3: TGTGCCAGCAGCGTAGCCCATCACGAGGGGGCGAACACAGATACGCAGTATTTT. It is translated as CASSVAHHEGANTDTQYF.

The genes are TRBV19 and TRBJ2-5; D is possibly TRBD1 (6 bases). V lost 11 bases and J lost 0, with 19 bases in between. The CDR3 spans 15 residues. The germline V gene encodes CDR1 LNHDA and CDR2 SQIVND (reference sequence). The CDR3 region is CAARARDTYQETQYF. For the CDR3, the DNA is TGTGCCGCCAGAGCCCGGGACACTTACCAAGAGACCCAGTACTTC.

The chain uses TRBV4-3 and TRBJ1-5, with TRBD1 identical over 7 bases. This CDR3 is built from 16 residues. Germline V gene lookup returns CDR1 LGHNA and CDR2 YSLEER. The V and J ends lost 0 bases and 6 bases, in that order; junction bases with no gene match: 8. The CDR3: CASSQDYRQGFQPQHF. For the CDR3, the DNA is TGCGCCAGCAGCCAAGATTACCGACAGGGTTTTCAGCCCCAGCATTTT.

The gene calls are TRBV2 and TRBJ2-2; D is perhaps TRBD1 (5 bases). CDR3 size: 14 residues. CDR1 and CDR2 from the germline V gene are SNHLY and FYNNEI. Deletions cut 1 base from V and 7 bases from J, with 10 bases between. The CDR3 bases are TGTGCCAGCAGTGAAGACAGGTCGATCGGGGAGCTGTTTTTT. The encoded protein is CASSEDRSIGELFF.

CDR3: CASSPTVGQGGGYTF. The CDR3, as DNA: TGTGCCAGCAGCCCGACGGTGGGACAGGGAGGAGGCTACACCTTC. The rearrangement joins TRBV7-9 to TRBJ1-2, with 9 bases fitting TRBD1. Trimming took 5 bases from V and 8 from J; bases not matched to a gene: 12. The CDR3 sequence is 15 residues long. Germline CDR1 reads SEHNR; CDR2 reads FQNEAQ (reference sequence).

J is TRBJ2-1 and V is TRBV10-3; D might be TRBD1 (6 bases). The germline CDR1 and CDR2 sequences are ENHRY and SYGVKD. The CDR3 has 18 residues. Trimming removed 2 bases at V and 1 base at J, with 18 bases between. The CDR3 region is CAISERGSVGGSYNEQFF. CDR3 coding DNA: TGTGCCATCAGTGAGAGGGGGAGCGTAGGGGGTTCCTACAATGAGCAGTTCTTC.

The chain carries TRBV5-6 and TRBJ1-2; D call uncertain. CDR3 size: 14 residues. Germline loops: CDR1 SGHDT, CDR2 YYEEEE. The V and J ends lost 2 bases and 8 bases respectively, with 16 bases between them. The CDR3 region is CASSLLGPTGGYTF. The CDR3 DNA is TGTGCCAGCAGCTTACTGGGCCCAACGGGGGGCTACACCTTC.

The V call is TRBV5-4, the J call TRBJ1-5; 9 bases fit TRBD1. Per germline, CDR1 SGHNT and CDR2 YYREEE (reference sequence). The CDR3 length is 15 residues. The J segment lost 5 bases and the V segment lost 0 bases, leaving 3 bases of the junction unmatched. The CDR3 sequence: CASSLGTGVDQPQHF. CDR3 coding DNA: TGTGCCAGCAGCTTGGGGACAGGGGTGGATCAGCCCCAGCATTTT.

The CDR3 loop is CASSESGRGGYTF. The CDR3, as DNA: TGTGCCAGTAGTGAGAGCGGCCGCGGAGGCTACACCTTC. The gene calls are TRBV19 and TRBJ1-2, with D unclear. The CDR3 has 13 amino acids. V lost 5 bases, J lost 8 bases, and 15 bases lay in between. Looked up from germline, CDR1 is LNHDA and CDR2 is SQIVND (reference sequence). Complete variable domain (other parts from reference TRBV19 and TRBJ1-2): DGGITQSPKYLFRKEGQNVTLSCEQNLNHDAMYWYRQDPGQGLRLIYYSQIVNDFQKGDIAEGYSVSREKKESFPLTVTSAQKNPTAFYLCASSESGRGGYTFGSGTRLTVV.

The chain combines TRBV9 with TRBJ2-2; 9 positions agree with TRBD1. The length of the CDR3 is 15 residues. The V gene's germline CDR1 is SGDLS and CDR2 YYNGEE. V lost 4 bases to trimming and J lost 7 bases; unmatched junction nucleotides: 8. As DNA, the CDR3 is TGTGCCAGCAGCCCCCGGGACAGGGCGAACGGGGAGCTGTTTTTT. Encoded protein: CASSPRDRANGELFF.

This chain joins TRBV15 and TRBJ1-5, with TRBD1 matching 10 bases. This CDR3 comprises 16 residues. In germline, CDR1 is LNHNV, CDR2 YYDKDF (reference sequence). The J segment lost 6 bases and the V segment lost 0 bases, leaving 5 bases of the junction unmatched. CDR3 sequence: CATSRDRGDRGQPQHF. The CDR3 nucleotides are TGTGCCACCAGCAGAGATAGGGGGGACAGGGGTCAGCCCCAGCATTTT. Supplemented by reference TRBV15 and TRBJ1-5, the full variable domain reads DAMVIQNPRYQVTQFGKPVTLSCSQTLNHNVMYWYQQKSSQAPKLLFHYYDKDFNNEADTPDNFQSRRPNTSFCFLDIRSPGLGDTAMYLCATSRDRGDRGQPQHFGDGTRLSIL.

This chain joins TRBV7-2 and TRBJ1-2, with 9 bases aligning to TRBD1. This CDR3 is 15 amino acids long. Germline CDR1 reads SGHTA; CDR2 reads FQGNSA. Trimming took 5 bases from V and 6 from J; bases not matched to a gene: 10. CDR3: CASSQLTGGADGYTF. CDR3 coding DNA: TGTGCCAGCAGCCAACTAACAGGGGGCGCAGATGGCTACACCTTC.

The chain employs TRBV6-2 or TRBV6-3 and TRBJ1-1, with 7 positions matching TRBD1. V gave up 4 bases and J gave up 0 bases; unmatched junction bases: 8. Germline CDR1 is MNHEY and CDR2 is SVGEGT. The CDR3 loop spans 16 amino acids. CDR3 nucleotide sequence: TGTGCCAGCAGTTCCAGGGACAGAGGAATGAACACTGAAGCTTTCTTT. Its translation is CASSSRDRGMNTEAFF.

The table lists this clone with a few counts. The chain couples TRBV11-3 to TRBJ1-2, with 8 bases lining up with TRBD1. V shed 1 base and J 2 bases; nucleotides not matched to a gene: 0. From germline, CDR1 is SGHNT and CDR2 YENEEA. CDR3 length equals 14 residues. The CDR3 nucleotides read TGTGCCAGCAGCTTAGGACAGGGGAACTATGGCTACACCTTC. Amino acid sequence: CASSLGQGNYGYTF.

The genes are TRBV21-1 and TRBJ1-2. TRBV21-1 is described as a pseudogene. This CDR3 has 18 amino acids. The CDR3 protein is CASSKKAGKGRAHYGYTF. The CDR3 DNA follows: TGTGCCAGCAGCAAAAAGGCAGGCAAGGGGAGGGCGCACTATGGCTACACCTTC.

The CDR3 DNA follows: TGTGCCAGCTCGTTCCGGGACAGGAATTCACCCCTCCACTTT. Translated, it gives CASSFRDRNSPLHF. The chain joins TRBV3-1 (or the pseudogene TRBV3-2) to TRBJ1-6; 8 nucleotides align to TRBD1. Germline trimming cut 8 bases from V and 7 bases from J; bases unmatched to any gene: 7. The CDR3 is 14 residues long. Germline V CDR1 and CDR2: LGHDT, YNNKEL (reference sequence).

The chain is built from TRBV25-1 and TRBJ1-4; tentatively, D is TRBD1 (6 bases). This CDR3 comprises 16 residues. The germline V gene has CDR1 MGHDK and CDR2 SYGVNS. Between the trimmed V and J ends, which lost 7 bases and 8 bases, there was a span of 23 bases. In DNA form, the CDR3 reads TGTGCCAGCACCACCGGGGGGGCAAACTTTGAGGAAAAACTGTTTTTT. Translating gives CASTTGGANFEEKLFF.

The chain employs TRBV27 and TRBJ1-2; D not resolved. V dropped 4 bases and J dropped 3 bases, with 15 bases sitting between them. CDR1 is MNHEY and CDR2 is SMNVEV in the germline V gene (reference sequence). The CDR3 is 15 amino acids. In nucleotides, the CDR3 is TGTGCCAGCAGTTCCACGGGCGGCGGGGACTATGGCTACACCTTC. Translating it yields CASSSTGGGDYGYTF.